These 28 T cell receptor beta chains were all obtained from the same sample, sequenced in a study of vaccination and CD4 T cells after COVID-19 (dated by TCRdb to about 2022). Library preparation used PCR. The sample was run on an Illumina iSeq 100. DNA from cultured CD4+ T cells was subjected to TCR sequencing with the Oncomine TCR Beta short-read assay at the Johns Hopkins FTIC core. Using fastp at Q25 and MiXCR, TCRdb reprocessed the public reads and kept productive beta chains. CDR3 protein duplicates are merged, each entry listing the most common genes and DNA. For this sample the table gives 20,000 to 30,000 distinct CDR3 sequences, of which approximately 64% were detected only once. The ten largest make up roughly 20% of the sample. What these receptors recognize is not known. The treatment or condition label here, explained by the study, means: approximately 10-day PBMC culture with coronavirus spike peptide pools or control peptides (ViraFEST assay).

The material sequenced was CD4+ T cells from blood, cultured in vitro, taken after SARS-CoV-2 vaccination. The receptor set was obtained from a human donor who received a COVID-19 vaccine.

This chain connects TRBV7-2 to TRBJ1-5, with D unresolved. The CDR3 contains 16 residues. V lost 2 bases and J 5 bases, leaving 16 bases between the germline ends. The germline V gene has CDR1 SGHTA and CDR2 FQGNSA. The CDR3 protein is CASSLRNSVPHQPQHF. CDR3 DNA sequence: TGTGCCAGCAGCTTACGAAACAGCGTCCCCCATCAGCCCCAGCATTTT.

The chain uses TRBV6-2 or TRBV6-3 and TRBJ2-5, with D uncertain. CDR3 length equals 18 residues. Trimming took off 5 bases at V and 4 bases at J, with 26 bases between the two ends. From germline, CDR1 is MNHEY and CDR2 SVGEGT. CDR3 bases: TGTGCCAGCAGTGCATTACTCTTCGGGCAGGCCGGGCGAGAGACCCAGTACTTC. Its translation: CASSALLFGQAGRETQYF.

This chain uses TRBV2 with TRBJ1-1; a weak D match, TRBD1 (6 bases). The CDR3 is made up of 12 amino acids. Germline loops: CDR1 SNHLY, CDR2 FYNNEI. The V end was cut by 10 bases, the J end by 4 bases, with 13 bases between. CDR3 loop: CATGGPGTEAFF. For the CDR3, the DNA is TGTGCCACCGGGGGGCCGGGCACTGAAGCTTTCTTT.

This clonotype was seen a handful of times. V and J are TRBV5-3 and TRBJ2-7; D remains ambiguous. TRBV5-3 falls under the ORF class, with uncertain function. CDR3 size: 14 residues. Trimming cost V 4 bases and J 2 bases, with 13 bases left between them. The CDR3: CARSHRVETYEQYF. As DNA, the CDR3 is TGTGCCAGAAGCCACCGGGTCGAGACCTACGAGCAGTACTTC.

This clonotype appeared a few times. The V gene is TRBV19, the J gene TRBJ1-6, with D perhaps TRBD1 (5 bases). Trimming pared 3 bases from V and 0 bases from J, leaving 9 bases between. The CDR3 covers 16 residues. Looked up from germline, CDR1 is LNHDA and CDR2 is SQIVND (reference sequence). CDR3: CASSIRGDSYNSPLHF. The CDR3 nucleotides are TGTGCCAGTAGTATCCGGGGGGACTCCTATAATTCACCCCTCCACTTT.

This clonotype appeared a few times. CDR3 residues: CASSVPGTGSGYTF. In DNA form, the CDR3 reads TGTGCCAGCAGCGTACCCGGGACAGGGAGTGGCTACACCTTC. The chain combines TRBV7-2 with TRBJ1-2; 9 bases line up with TRBD1. V was clipped by 5 bases and J by 7 bases; unmatched bases: 8. Germline assignment: CDR1 SGHTA and CDR2 FQGNSA. The CDR3 contains 14 residues.

This sequence joins TRBV7-9 and TRBJ1-6; tentative D call: TRBD1 (6 bases). V was shortened by 2 bases and J by 8 bases, with 10 bases between the two germline ends. The CDR3 consists of 14 residues. CDR1 SEHNR and CDR2 FQNEAQ come from the germline V gene (reference sequence). The CDR3 loop reads CASSLIGGDSPLHF. CDR3 bases: TGTGCCAGCAGCTTAATAGGGGGGGATTCACCCCTCCACTTT. The whole variable domain, filled in from reference TRBV7-9 and TRBJ1-6, reads DTGVSQNPRHKITKRGQNVTFRCDPISEHNRLYWYRQTLGQGPEFLTYFQNEAQLEKSRLLSDRFSAERPKGSFSTLEIQRTEQGDSAMYLCASSLIGGDSPLHFGNGTRLTVT.

The count of this clonotype is one. CDR3: CASSGPGNVNTGELFF. The DNA for the CDR3 is TGCGCCAGCAGTGGCCCGGGAAACGTTAACACCGGGGAGCTGTTTTTT. The chain is built from TRBV10-1 and TRBJ2-2; tentatively, D is TRBD2 (5 bases). Trimming removed 4 bases from V and 2 bases from J, with 14 bases in between. CDR1 and CDR2 (germline): WNHNN, SYGVQD (reference sequence). CDR3 size: 16 residues.

With regard to this clonotype: At one end the junction does not follow the germline gene, possibly because of a read error. This rearrangement joins TRBV7-2 to TRBJ2-7, with 8 nucleotides matching TRBD2. Germline values: CDR1 SGHTA, CDR2 FQGNSA. There are 13 residues in the CDR3. CDR3 sequence (DNA): TGTGCCAGCAGTCCCAGCGGGGGCTACGGGCAGTACTTC. Protein: CASSPSGGYGQYF.

The rearrangement joins TRBV20-1 to TRBJ2-7, with 8 positions matching TRBD2. Trimming took 6 bases from V and 1 from J; bases not matched to a gene: 2. In germline, CDR1 is DFQATT, CDR2 SNEGSKA (reference sequence). This CDR3 spans 12 amino acids. CDR3 in amino acids: CSAGTRSYEQYF. DNA of the CDR3: TGCAGTGCGGGGACTAGATCCTACGAGCAGTACTTC.

The gene calls are TRBV6-1 and TRBJ1-1; 10 nucleotides agree with TRBD1. In germline, CDR1 is MNHNS, CDR2 SASEGT. Trimming cost V 5 bases and J 3 bases; bases outside gene matches: 9. CDR3 length: 16 amino acids. In DNA form, the CDR3 reads TGTGCCAGCAGTACTGGGACAGGGGTTCGGGACACTGAAGCTTTCTTT. Amino acid sequence: CASSTGTGVRDTEAFF.

V gene TRBV7-2 combines with J gene TRBJ2-7; D remains unclear. TRBJ2-5 matches the DNA end more closely, so the J call is doubtful. CDR3 length: 13 amino acids. Per germline, CDR1 SGHTA and CDR2 FQGNSA. CDR3 amino acids: CASSFQDQETQYF. CDR3 coding DNA: TGTGCCAGCAGCTTTCAGGATCAAGAGACCCAGTACTTC.

V is TRBV7-2 and J is TRBJ1-4, with unresolved D. Trimming left V 0 bases short and J 2 bases short, with 10 bases between. CDR1 and CDR2 from the germline V gene are SGHTA and FQGNSA. The CDR3 is 16 amino acids. The CDR3 DNA sequence: TGTGCCAGCAGCTTAGCCCGGTTTGGGACTAATGAAAAACTGTTTTTT. Translated: CASSLARFGTNEKLFF.

The V call is TRBV10-1, the J call TRBJ2-3; TRBD1 agrees at 7 bases. V trimming: 5 bases; J trimming: 0 bases; junction bases outside the gene matches: 5. The germline CDR1 and CDR2 sequences are WNHNN and SYGVQD (reference sequence). The CDR3 covers 15 residues. CDR3 protein: CASSRDSASTDTQYF. Here the CDR3 DNA reads TGCGCCAGCAGTAGGGACAGTGCTAGCACAGATACGCAGTATTTT.

The genes are TRBV7-2 and TRBJ1-5; 9 bases are a match to TRBD1. The V gene end was trimmed by 2 bases and the J gene end by 5 bases; junction bases not matched to a gene: 7. CDR1 and CDR2 (germline): SGHTA, FQGNSA. CDR3 length equals 16 residues. This CDR3 reads CASSLYLTGGDQPQHF. As DNA, the CDR3 is TGTGCCAGCAGCTTATACTTAACAGGGGGCGATCAGCCCCAGCATTTT. Full variable domain (rest looked up from reference TRBV7-2 and TRBJ1-5): GAGVSQSPSNKVTEKGKDVELRCDPISGHTALYWYRQSLGQGLEFLIYFQGNSAPDKSGLPSDRFSAERTGGSVSTLTIQRTQQEDSAVYLCASSLYLTGGDQPQHFGDGTRLSIL.

In its sample, this clonotype was seen a few times. The chain is built from TRBV10-3 and TRBJ1-3, with a tentative D call TRBD1 (5 bases). Trimming took off 11 bases at V and 0 bases at J, with 14 bases between the two ends. Per germline, CDR1 ENHRY and CDR2 SYGVKD. The CDR3 is made up of 14 amino acids. The CDR3 reads CAAKYGGSGNTIYF. The DNA for the CDR3 is TGTGCCGCAAAATACGGGGGCTCTGGAAACACCATATATTTT.

This clonotype was observed a few times. The chain joins TRBV15 to TRBJ2-5; 7 bases agree with TRBD2. In germline, CDR1 is LNHNV, CDR2 YYDKDF (reference sequence). V trimming: 1 base; J trimming: 1 base; junction bases outside the gene matches: 0. This CDR3 is 14 amino acids long. This CDR3 is CATSRGTSQETQYF. CDR3 DNA: TGTGCCACCAGCAGAGGGACTAGCCAAGAGACCCAGTACTTC. Using reference TRBV15 and TRBJ2-5 for the parts outside the CDR3, the full variable domain is DAMVIQNPRYQVTQFGKPVTLSCSQTLNHNVMYWYQQKSSQAPKLLFHYYDKDFNNEADTPDNFQSRRPNTSFCFLDIRSPGLGDTAMYLCATSRGTSQETQYFGPGTRLLVL.

This clonotype was recorded a few times. CDR3 bases: TGTGCCAGCAGCTACAATTCTGGGTCGGAGCAGTACTTC. Protein product: CASSYNSGSEQYF. The chain carries TRBV7-8 and TRBJ2-7; no clear D gene. This CDR3 comprises 13 residues. With 4 bases removed from V and 7 bases from J, the gap between germline ends came to 14 bases. CDR1 SGHVS and CDR2 FQNEAQ come from the germline V gene.

This clonotype was seen only once. The chain combines TRBV27 with TRBJ1-5; D unresolved. V was shortened by 3 bases and J by 6 bases, with 12 bases between the two germline ends. Germline CDR1 MNHEY, CDR2 SMNVEV (reference sequence). The CDR3 extends over 14 amino acids. The CDR3 nucleotides are TGTGCCAGCAGTTTCCGCGGGGTGGGTCAGCCCCAGCATTTT. As protein: CASSFRGVGQPQHF.

J is TRBJ1-4 and V is TRBV7-6, with unresolved D. The ends were cut back, 3 bases at V and 1 base at J, with 6 bases in the middle. In germline, CDR1 is SGHVS, CDR2 FNYEAQ. This CDR3 spans 14 amino acids. CDR3 protein: CASSLDGTNEKLFF. CDR3 bases: TGTGCCAGCAGCTTGGACGGAACTAATGAAAAACTGTTTTTT.

The genes are TRBV5-8 and TRBJ1-2; no clear D. The CDR3 consists of 12 residues. Germline CDR1 reads SGHTS; CDR2 reads YDEGEE. V lost 1 base and J lost 5, with 6 bases in between. In DNA, the CDR3 is TGTGCCAGCAGCTTGTTCAAGTATGGCTACACCTTC. Translating gives CASSLFKYGYTF.

This clonotype showed up just a few times. The chain recombines TRBV7-2 with TRBJ2-5, with 9 bases aligning to TRBD2. The CDR3 totals 16 residues. The trim removed 2 bases at V and 0 bases at J, leaving 4 bases unmatched. Germline V lookup: CDR1 SGHTA, CDR2 FQGNSA. The CDR3 coding sequence is TGTGCCAGCAGCTTATTGGCGGGGGGGTACCAAGAGACCCAGTACTTC. Encoded protein: CASSLLAGGYQETQYF.

The chain is built from TRBV2 and TRBJ1-1; no firm D call. The V and J ends lost 8 bases and 4 bases respectively, with 14 bases between them. The CDR3 spans 13 residues. Germline values: CDR1 SNHLY, CDR2 FYNNEI. Here the CDR3 reads CASLMRESTEAFF. DNA for the CDR3: TGTGCCAGCCTTATGAGGGAGAGCACTGAAGCTTTCTTT.

Of note for this clonotype: One end of the junction varies from germline; a read error may be responsible. The rearrangement uses TRBV7-9 and TRBJ2-7, with 9 bases identical to TRBD2. The CDR3 covers 14 residues. From germline, CDR1 is SEHNR and CDR2 FQNEAQ (reference sequence). The CDR3, as DNA: TGTGCCAGCAGCGTAGCGGGGGCATACTACGAGCAGTACTTC. Translation gives CASSVAGAYYEQYF. The full variable domain, completed using reference TRBV7-9 and TRBJ2-7, is DTGVSQNPRHKITKRGQNVTFRCDPISEHNRLYWYRQTLGQGPEFLTYFQNEAQLEKSRLLSDRFSAERPKGSFSTLEIQRTEQGDSAMYLCASSVAGAYYEQYFGPGTRLTVT.

The V and J genes are TRBV24-1 and TRBJ2-3; 8 bases fit TRBD2. Losses at the gene ends were 0 bases for V and 6 bases for J; bases not matched to a gene: 10. CDR1 KGHDR and CDR2 SFDVKD come from the germline V gene. This CDR3 contains 17 residues. In DNA, the CDR3 is TGTGCCACCAGTGATTTGCCGGGACTAGTGGGGGGGGATACGCAGTATTTT. Its translation: CATSDLPGLVGGDTQYF.

By share, this clonotype ranks as large. This rearrangement joins TRBV20-1 to TRBJ2-1, with unresolved D. V was shortened by 6 bases and J by 3 bases, with 6 bases between the two germline ends. This CDR3 contains 11 residues. Germline V gene data show CDR1 as DFQATT and CDR2 as SNEGSKA (reference sequence). The CDR3 nucleotides read TGCAGTGCAGAAAGCTACAATGAGCAGTTCTTC. It specifies CSAESYNEQFF.

The chain couples TRBV30 to TRBJ1-3; 7 bases agree with TRBD1. Germline values: CDR1 GTSNPN, CDR2 SVGIG (reference sequence). After removal of 3 bases from V and 0 bases from J, the junction contained 5 bases not matched to a gene. This CDR3 is built from 15 residues. The CDR3 sequence is CAWRDRASSGNTIYF. The CDR3 coding sequence is TGTGCCTGGAGAGACAGGGCCAGCTCTGGAAACACCATATATTTT.

This clonotype was seen a few times. CDR3 sequence (DNA): TGTGCCAGCAGCATGACAGGGAGGGATGGCTACACCTTC. This sequence encodes CASSMTGRDGYTF. The chain employs TRBV7-3 and TRBJ1-2, with 7 nucleotides matching TRBD1. V was pared by 5 bases and J by 6 bases, with 6 bases of the junction left unmatched. The CDR3 totals 13 residues. Germline-derived CDR1 and CDR2 are SGHTA and FQGTGA.